The 23 T cell receptor beta chains reported below all come from one sample, sequenced in a study of OX40 agonist ivuxolimab in advanced cancers. TCRdb's copy holds only in-frame clones and misses some; the assay was immunoSEQ multiplex PCR. Here the sample spans about 32,000 clones, 84% being singletons. The specimen was CD4+ or CD8+ T cells sorted from blood, collected in a trial of the OX40 agonist ivuxolimab. Receptor source: an adult with an advanced solid tumor such as melanoma, head and neck, liver or kidney cancer.

V gene TRBV6-4 combines with J gene TRBJ2-7, with TRBD1 matching over 7 bases. Germline V lookup: CDR1 MRHNA, CDR2 SNTAGT. The CDR3 covers 14 residues. With V trimmed by 11 bases and J by 3 bases, 13 bases remained unmatched. CDR3 sequence reads: CAGPRQYRGYEQYF. CDR3 coding DNA: TGTGCCGGACCGAGACAGTACAGGGGCTACGAGCAGTACTTC.

The chain has TRBV15 and TRBJ1-5; D unclear. Germline CDR1 and CDR2: LNHNV and YYDKDF (reference sequence). V lost 0 bases, J lost 1 base, and 10 bases lay in between. CDR3 length equals 16 residues. The CDR3 here is CATSRDKGRSNQPQHF. The CDR3 coding sequence is TGTGCCACCAGCAGAGATAAAGGGCGGAGCAATCAGCCCCAGCATTTT. Full variable domain (remainder filled in from reference TRBV15 and TRBJ1-5): DAMVIQNPRYQVTQFGKPVTLSCSQTLNHNVMYWYQQKSSQAPKLLFHYYDKDFNNEADTPDNFQSRRPNTSFCFLDIRSPGLGDTAMYLCATSRDKGRSNQPQHFGDGTRLSIL.

As to this clone: An end of the junction does not agree with germline; a read error may underlie this. The chain combines TRBV27 with TRBJ2-1; the D gene could be TRBD1 or TRBD2 (5 bases each). The CDR3 runs to 12 residues. CDR1 and CDR2 from the germline V gene are MNHEY and SMNVEV (reference sequence). The CDR3 region is CASGMIGDPQVF. The CDR3 nucleotides read TGTGCCAGCGGTATGATTGGGGACCCCCAGGTCTTC.

V is TRBV28 and J is TRBJ2-3; TRBD2 aligns across 9 bases. The V segment lost 6 bases and the J segment 4 bases; nucleotides outside the gene matches: 8. Germline lookup yields CDR1 MDHEN and CDR2 SYDVKM. The CDR3 spans 15 residues. This CDR3 reads CASSSRTSASDTQYF. The CDR3, as DNA: TGTGCCAGCAGCTCTAGGACTAGCGCCTCAGATACGCAGTATTTT.

This rearrangement joins TRBV7-9 to TRBJ1-1; D not certain. From germline, CDR1 is SEHNR and CDR2 FQNEAQ (reference sequence). V was cut by 5 bases and J by 2 bases, with 12 bases left in between. The CDR3 spans 14 residues. CDR3 region: CASSSRELNTEAFF. The CDR3 DNA sequence: TGTGCCAGCAGCAGTAGAGAACTTAACACTGAAGCTTTCTTT.

The chain uses TRBV4-2 and TRBJ2-3, with D maybe TRBD1 (6 bases). Germline V gives CDR1 LGHNA, CDR2 YNFKEQ. The CDR3 runs 17 residues. The V and J ends lost 0 bases and 4 bases respectively, with 17 bases between them. CDR3 nucleotides: TGTGCCAGCAGCCAAGAATTCAACAGCCAGGGGTCAGATACGCAGTATTTT. It is translated as CASSQEFNSQGSDTQYF.

The chain has TRBV6-5 and TRBJ2-7; no clear D. The V and J ends lost 5 bases and 5 bases respectively, with 10 bases between them. The CDR3 sequence is 12 residues long. From germline, CDR1 is MNHEY and CDR2 SVGAGI. The CDR3 nucleotides are TGTGCCAGCAGTCATTTAAGGGACGAGCAGTACTTC. Amino acid sequence: CASSHLRDEQYF.

V and J are TRBV29-1 and TRBJ1-2; TRBD1 might be the D (5 bases). Deletions cut 6 bases from V and 4 bases from J, with 15 bases between. The CDR3 spans 13 residues. In germline, CDR1 is SQVTM, CDR2 ANQGSEA. DNA for the CDR3: TGCAGCGTACTGACCGGGACGGCCTATGGCTACACCTTC. Translation: CSVLTGTAYGYTF.

V and J are TRBV2 and TRBJ2-7, with 14 bases lining up with TRBD2. CDR3 length equals 19 residues. Germline assignment: CDR1 SNHLY and CDR2 FYNNEI. Losses at the gene ends were 3 bases for V and 4 bases for J; bases not matched to a gene: 14. The DNA of the CDR3 is TGTGCCAGCAGTGACGAGACTAGCGGGGGGGAGCCAAAAAATTACGAGCAGTACTTC. As protein: CASSDETSGGEPKNYEQYF.

The gene calls are TRBV27 and TRBJ1-1; D gene uncertain. Trimming cost V 6 bases and J 2 bases, with 13 bases left between them. Germline CDR1 MNHEY, CDR2 SMNVEV (reference sequence). The CDR3 loop spans 14 amino acids. The CDR3 DNA follows: TGTGCCAGCAGCACCGACGAACGAAACACTGAAGCTTTCTTT. Protein: CASSTDERNTEAFF.

This chain joins TRBV30 and TRBJ1-1, with D perhaps matching TRBD1 (5 bases). The CDR3 runs 13 residues. The germline V gene has CDR1 GTSNPN and CDR2 SVGIG (reference sequence). The chain's CDR3 is CAGGETMNTEAFF. The CDR3 DNA is TGTGCTGGGGGGGAAACTATGAACACTGAAGCTTTCTTT.

Here the CDR3 reads CAWNLVGGNEKLFF. As DNA, the CDR3 is TGTGCCTGGAATCTCGTAGGGGGAAATGAAAAACTGTTTTTT. This rearrangement joins TRBV30 to TRBJ1-4; D possibly corresponds to TRBD1 (6 bases). Per the germline V gene, CDR1 is GTSNPN and CDR2 is SVGIG (reference sequence). The CDR3 spans 14 residues. Trimming left V 4 bases short and J 5 bases short, with 14 bases between.

The CDR3 protein is CASSLGTGWQPQHF. As DNA, the CDR3 is TGTGCCAGCAGCCTCGGGACAGGGTGGCAGCCCCAGCATTTT. The V and J genes are TRBV7-9 and TRBJ1-5; 9 nucleotides agree with TRBD1. The trim removed 5 bases at V and 7 bases at J, leaving 6 bases unmatched. From germline, CDR1 is SEHNR and CDR2 FQNEAQ (reference sequence). This CDR3 contains 14 residues.

In its sample, this clone was seen once. The rearrangement links TRBV10-3 to TRBJ1-4; D unclear. V was clipped by 0 bases and J by 0 bases, with 14 bases between them. CDR3 length: 18 amino acids. Germline V gene data show CDR1 as ENHRY and CDR2 as SYGVKD. The CDR3 reads CAISESSLGSPTNEKLFF. The CDR3, as DNA: TGTGCCATCAGTGAGTCGAGCCTTGGATCTCCAACTAATGAAAAACTGTTTTTT.

CDR3 sequence reads: CASSLAGEAYEQYF. The DNA of the CDR3 is TGTGCCAGCAGCTTAGCCGGGGAAGCGTACGAGCAGTACTTC. The chain links TRBV5-5 to TRBJ2-7, with D possibly being TRBD2 (5 bases). Germline CDR1 SGHKS, CDR2 YYEKEE (reference sequence). The germline V and J ends were trimmed by 2 bases and 4 bases, with 13 bases remaining between them. The CDR3 has 14 amino acids.

The CDR3 here is CASSSHTGELFF. CDR3 DNA sequence: TGTGCCAGCAGTTCACACACCGGGGAGCTGTTTTTT. The chain uses TRBV28 and TRBJ2-2, with D uncertain. CDR1 is MDHEN, CDR2 SYDVKM, per germline. The V gene lost 4 bases and the J gene lost 3 bases, with 3 bases spanning the gap. The CDR3 consists of 12 residues.

The chain has TRBV30 and TRBJ2-5; 7 bases line up with TRBD1. The CDR3 has 14 amino acids. After removal of 3 bases from V and 0 bases from J, the junction contained 4 bases not matched to a gene. Germline V gene lookup returns CDR1 GTSNPN and CDR2 SVGIG (reference sequence). The CDR3 sequence: CAWRWDSHQETQYF. The CDR3 nucleotides are TGTGCCTGGAGATGGGACAGTCACCAAGAGACCCAGTACTTC.

This rearrangement joins TRBV2 to TRBJ2-1, with a possible D match to TRBD1 (5 bases). V lost 4 bases to trimming and J lost 8 bases, with 15 bases between them. Per the germline V gene, CDR1 is SNHLY and CDR2 is FYNNEI. The CDR3 spans 14 residues. This CDR3 reads CASSGGWQGHEQFF. CDR3 sequence (DNA): TGTGCCAGCAGTGGCGGCTGGCAGGGCCATGAGCAGTTCTTC.

The rearrangement links TRBV28 to TRBJ2-5; 9 bases align to TRBD1. In germline, CDR1 is MDHEN, CDR2 SYDVKM. V trimming: 2 bases; J trimming: 5 bases; junction bases outside the gene matches: 18. The CDR3 has 19 residues. The CDR3 protein is CASSLRRARTGVFGETQYF. The CDR3 DNA is TGTGCCAGCAGTTTAAGGCGCGCGAGGACAGGGGTGTTCGGGGAGACCCAGTACTTC.

This clone appeared a single time. V usage is TRBV28 and J usage is TRBJ2-3; 13 bases line up with TRBD2. This CDR3 contains 15 residues. Germline V CDR1 and CDR2: MDHEN, SYDVKM. After removal of 9 bases from V and 4 bases from J, the junction contained 7 bases not matched to a gene. The CDR3 sequence: CASIRTSGSADTQYF. The CDR3 nucleotides are TGTGCCAGTATTAGGACTAGCGGGAGCGCAGATACGCAGTATTTT.

The chain employs TRBV28 and TRBJ2-1, with D hard to call. The V gene lost 4 bases and the J gene lost 3 bases, with 10 bases spanning the gap. This CDR3 is built from 14 residues. Germline lookup yields CDR1 MDHEN and CDR2 SYDVKM. The CDR3 reads CASSSGPRYNEQFF. CDR3 coding DNA: TGTGCCAGCAGTTCTGGGCCCCGCTACAATGAGCAGTTCTTC.

The chain joins TRBV27 to TRBJ2-5, with D maybe TRBD2 (6 bases). The CDR3 consists of 14 residues. Germline values: CDR1 MNHEY, CDR2 SMNVEV (reference sequence). The V and J ends lost 6 bases and 5 bases respectively, with 16 bases between them. The CDR3 nucleotides are TGTGCCAGCAGCGTGGCCGTTGCGGGGGAGACCCAGTACTTC. Its translation: CASSVAVAGETQYF.

The J gene is TRBJ1-1, the V gene TRBV2; no definite D call. Germline lookup yields CDR1 SNHLY and CDR2 FYNNEI. Trimming stripped 5 bases from V and 2 bases from J, with 9 bases between. The CDR3 is 13 amino acids. In nucleotides, the CDR3 is TGTGCCAGCAGTCTTGACCCCAACACTGAAGCTTTCTTT. Protein product: CASSLDPNTEAFF.